Each of the 2 T cell receptor beta chains below was sequenced from the same sample in a study of shared clonotypes between healthy human individuals. It was CD45RO-negative cells, positively selected for CCR7, that made up naive CD8 cells, with terminally differentiated effector memory CD45RA+ cells excluded. TCRdb keeps only in-frame clones here, not all; method: immunoSEQ multiplex PCR. In the table there are some 2 million clones, 85% to 95% of which are singletons. Sequencing used naive CD8+ T cells sorted from blood. These receptors all come from a man aged 18 to 30 in good health.

J is TRBJ2-7 and V is TRBV7-9; 10 positions match TRBD1. CDR3 length: 14 residues. V shed 5 bases, J shed 2 bases, and the junction held 3 bases outside the gene matches. Germline V CDR1 and CDR2: SEHNR, FQNEAQ (reference sequence). The CDR3 coding sequence is TGTGCCAGCAGCAGAGGGACAGGGGCCTACGAGCAGTACTTC. This translates into CASSRGTGAYEQYF.

This clone has just one count. The V and J genes are TRBV4-1 and TRBJ2-3; a possible D gene is TRBD2 (5 bases). CDR3 length equals 13 residues. The V end lost 0 bases, the J end lost 4 bases, and 5 bases lay between the germline ends. From germline, CDR1 is MGHRA and CDR2 YSYEKL. The CDR3 region is CASSQDSADTQYF. DNA for the CDR3: TGCGCCAGCAGCCAAGATAGCGCAGATACGCAGTATTTT.